This TCR beta chain was captured in a study of blood T cell repertoires in COVID-19. The trim removed 4 bases at V and 6 bases at J, leaving 8 bases unmatched. Germline lookup yields CDR1 SGHTA and CDR2 FQGNSA. This CDR3 is built from 17 residues. Assay used: immunoSEQ multiplex PCR; TCRdb lists only in-frame clones, some missing. Of about 290,000 clones in the sample, roughly 88% were seen once. The material sequenced was peripheral blood. This receptor was obtained from a woman under 40 with active or convalescent COVID-19. The J gene is TRBJ1-6, the V gene TRBV7-2; TRBD1 matches at 11 bases. The CDR3 DNA follows: TGTGCCAGCAGCTCCCCCCCGGGACAGGGGGTTAATTCACCCCTCCACTTT. Translated, it gives CASSSPPGQGVNSPLHF.